What follows are 9 T cell receptor beta chains derived from one specimen sequenced in a study of T cells in Graves' hyperthyroidism and ophthalmopathy. Template material for amplifying TCR beta CDR3 regions consisted of RNA transcripts. In the first-round RT-PCR of the TCR CDR3, the HTBI primer set was used. TCRdb fed the multiplex PCR reads into MiXCR, producing one record per CDR3 protein. This table holds about 180,000 distinct CDR3 sequences, approximately 15% found once. Specimen: blood. The source is a woman in her fifties or sixties with Graves' hyperthyroidism.

This clonotype was counted ten times or more. V gene TRBV5-1 combines with J gene TRBJ1-1, with 7 positions matching TRBD1. Germline V gene lookup returns CDR1 SGHRS and CDR2 YFSETQ. After removal of 3 bases from V and 0 bases from J, the junction contained 5 bases not matched to a gene. This CDR3 is built from 15 residues. CDR3 coding DNA: TGCGCCAGCAGCTCAAACAGGGGTGTGAACACTGAAGCTTTCTTT. Encoded protein: CASSSNRGVNTEAFF.

This clonotype appeared many times. This chain uses TRBV7-6 with TRBJ2-3, with 7 nucleotides matching TRBD1. V lost 5 bases, J lost 0 bases, and 2 bases stayed unmatched. In germline, CDR1 is SGHVS, CDR2 FNYEAQ. The CDR3 loop spans 14 amino acids. CDR3 sequence: CASSRTGSTDTQYF. CDR3 in DNA: TGTGCCAGCAGCCGGACAGGTAGCACAGATACGCAGTATTTT.

There are many counts of this clonotype. The rearrangement uses TRBV7-9 and TRBJ2-3; 15 bases align to TRBD2. V was pared by 5 bases and J by 6 bases, with 6 bases of the junction left unmatched. This CDR3 comprises 16 residues. Germline CDR1 reads SEHNR; CDR2 reads FQNEAQ (reference sequence). In nucleotides, the CDR3 is TGTGCCAGCAGCCCCGGACTAGCGGGGGGGTCGGATACGCAGTATTTT. It encodes CASSPGLAGGSDTQYF.

At least ten counts were recorded for this clonotype. This sequence joins TRBV10-3 and TRBJ1-6, with 9 positions matching TRBD1. The length of the CDR3 is 14 residues. J lost 10 bases, V lost 4 bases, and 5 bases had no gene match. In germline, CDR1 is ENHRY, CDR2 SYGVKD. Here the CDR3 reads CAISGTGDQSPLHF. DNA for the CDR3: TGTGCCATCAGTGGGACAGGGGACCAGTCACCCCTCCACTTT.

Many counts were recorded for this clonotype. The chain recombines TRBV19 with TRBJ1-2; D is perhaps TRBD1 (5 bases). Trimming pared 6 bases from V and 0 bases from J, leaving 14 bases between. This CDR3 comprises 15 residues. The germline CDR1 and CDR2 sequences are LNHDA and SQIVND (reference sequence). CDR3 sequence (DNA): TGTGCCAGTAGCCTGTTGGGGGGAGCTAACTATGGCTACACCTTC. Its translation: CASSLLGGANYGYTF.

This clonotype was recorded at least ten times. The genes are TRBV5-1 and TRBJ2-3; D is undetermined. Germline CDR1 and CDR2: SGHRS and YFSETQ. The CDR3 loop spans 14 amino acids. Trimming stripped 1 base from V and 2 bases from J, with 8 bases between. The DNA for the CDR3 is TGCGCCAGCAGCTTGCCGGATTTCACAGATACGCAGTATTTT. Translation: CASSLPDFTDTQYF.

This clonotype was recorded at least ten times. The CDR3 protein is CASSSTTSGRQFF. CDR3 nucleotide sequence: TGTGCCAGCAGCTCGACGACTAGCGGGAGGCAGTTCTTC. This chain connects TRBV7-9 to TRBJ2-1; TRBD2 agrees at 12 bases. This CDR3 comprises 13 residues. The germline V gene has CDR1 SEHNR and CDR2 FQNEAQ (reference sequence). The V and J ends lost 4 bases and 12 bases, in that order; junction bases with no gene match: 4.

V gene TRBV9 combines with J gene TRBJ2-7, with D possibly being TRBD1 (6 bases). The CDR3 length is 14 residues. The V gene's germline CDR1 is SGDLS and CDR2 YYNGEE. The V gene lost 0 bases and the J gene lost 9 bases, with 16 bases spanning the gap. The CDR3 DNA reads as TGTGCCAGCAGCGTAGAGACTGGGGGCAGTAGGCAGTACTTC. It is translated as CASSVETGGSRQYF.

At least ten counts were recorded for this clonotype. The chain recombines TRBV28 with TRBJ1-1, with TRBD1 identical over 11 bases. Germline-derived CDR1 and CDR2 are MDHEN and SYDVKM. J gave up 7 bases and V 6 bases, and 16 bases lay outside the gene matches. CDR3 length: 17 amino acids. The CDR3 loop is CASSPDRGQQGRDEAFF. The CDR3 region has the DNA TGTGCCAGCAGCCCGGACAGGGGGCAACAAGGACGGGATGAAGCTTTCTTT.